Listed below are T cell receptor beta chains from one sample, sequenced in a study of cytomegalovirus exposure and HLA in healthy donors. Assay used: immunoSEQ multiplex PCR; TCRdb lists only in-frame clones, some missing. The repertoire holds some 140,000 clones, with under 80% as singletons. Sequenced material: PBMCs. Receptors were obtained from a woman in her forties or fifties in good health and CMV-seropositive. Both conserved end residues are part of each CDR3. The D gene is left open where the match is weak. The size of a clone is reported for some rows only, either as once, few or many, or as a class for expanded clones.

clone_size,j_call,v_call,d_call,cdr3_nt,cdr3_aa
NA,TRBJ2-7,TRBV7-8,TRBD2,TGTGCCAGCAGCCTCGGGAGGGATGGTGAATACGAGCAGTACTTC,CASSLGRDGEYEQYF
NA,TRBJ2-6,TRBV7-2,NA,TGTGCCAGCAGCTCCCGCGGGGCAGGGGGACTCTCTGGGGCCAACGTCCTGACTTTC,CASSSRGAGGLSGANVLTF
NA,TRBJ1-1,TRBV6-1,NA,TGTGCCAGCCCTGGAGGGAGTCTGAACACTGAAGCTTTCTTT,CASPGGSLNTEAFF
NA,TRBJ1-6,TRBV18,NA,TGTGCCAGCTCACCGTTTGCGGGCCAGGACGTGCCCCTCCACTTT,CASSPFAGQDVPLHF
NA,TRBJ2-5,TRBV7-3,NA,TGTGCCAGCAGCTTCACTCGACAAGAGACCCAGTACTTC,CASSFTRQETQYF
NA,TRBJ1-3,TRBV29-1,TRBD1,TGCAGCGTTCGGGACAGGGGACGAAACACCATATATTTT,CSVRDRGRNTIYF
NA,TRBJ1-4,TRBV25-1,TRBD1,TGTGCCAGCAGCAGACAGGGCACTGAAAAACTGTTTTTT,CASSRQGTEKLFF
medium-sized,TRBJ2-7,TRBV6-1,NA,TGTGCCAGCAGTGAAGCACTACAACTACGAGAGCAGTACTTC,CASSEALQLREQYF
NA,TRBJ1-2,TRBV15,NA,TGTGCCACCAGCAGAGATAACACGGGGAATGGCTACACCTTC,CATSRDNTGNGYTF
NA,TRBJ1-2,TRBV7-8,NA,TGTGCCAGCAGCTTAGATCAGGGCAGGGGAAGGGATGGCTACACCTTC,CASSLDQGRGRDGYTF
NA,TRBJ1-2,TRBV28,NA,TGTGCCAGCAGTTCCCCTGTCGGGGGGAACTATGGCTACACCTTC,CASSSPVGGNYGYTF
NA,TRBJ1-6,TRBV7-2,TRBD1,TGTGCCAGCAGCCTTAATGGACAGGGGGTTAATTCACCCCTCCACTTT,CASSLNGQGVNSPLHF
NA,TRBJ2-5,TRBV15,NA,TGTGCCACCAGCAGATACCAGGGGAGAGAGACCCAGTACTTC,CATSRYQGRETQYF
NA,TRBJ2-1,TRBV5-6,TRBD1,TGTGCCAGCAGCAGTATCGACAGGGCTCCCGTGTTCTTC,CASSSIDRAPVFF
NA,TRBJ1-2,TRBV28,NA,TGTGCCAGCAGGCTAGGAAACTATGGCTACACCTTC,CASRLGNYGYTF
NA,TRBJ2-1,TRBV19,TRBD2,TGTGCCAGTAGTAAGACTAGCGGGGGGGCAAATGAGCAGTTCTTC,CASSKTSGGANEQFF
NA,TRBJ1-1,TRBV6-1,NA,TGTGCCAGCAGTGAACATCGGGAGACTGAAGCTTTCTTT,CASSEHRETEAFF
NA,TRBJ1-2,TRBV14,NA,TGTGCCAGCAGCCAAGGAGGGAACTATGGCTACACCTTC,CASSQGGNYGYTF
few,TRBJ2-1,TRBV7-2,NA,TGTGCCAGCAGCTTAGAGAGCTCCTACAATGAGCAGTTCTTC,CASSLESSYNEQFF
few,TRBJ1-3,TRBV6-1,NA,TGTGCCAGCAGTGAATTAGTCGGGGGGCACTCTGGAAACACCATATATTTT,CASSELVGGHSGNTIYF
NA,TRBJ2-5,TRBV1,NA,TGCACCAGCAGCCGGACTAAGGGAGAGACCCAGTACTTC,CTSSRTKGETQYF
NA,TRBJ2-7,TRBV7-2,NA,TGTGCCAGCAGCTTTATGACTGAGCAGTACTTC,CASSFMTEQYF
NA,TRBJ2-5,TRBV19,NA,TGTGCCAGTAGTCCCGGGGGAGACGAGACCCAGTACTTC,CASSPGGDETQYF
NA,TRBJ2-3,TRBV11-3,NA,TGTGCCAGCAGCTTAGGCACCGGGACACCCCACACAGATACGCAGTATTTT,CASSLGTGTPHTDTQYF
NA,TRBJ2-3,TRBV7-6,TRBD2,TGTGCCAGCAGCCCCTGGACTAGCGGGGACAACGCAATCACAGATACGCAGTATTTT,CASSPWTSGDNAITDTQYF
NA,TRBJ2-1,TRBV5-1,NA,TGCGCCAGCAGCTCCCGGGGGAACAATGAGCAGTTCTTC,CASSSRGNNEQFF